The present T cell receptor beta chain was sequenced within a study of beta chain features in type 1 diabetes listed by TCRdb under 2018. For the wider study: Patients and healthy donors did not differ in mean age, gender distribution, total cell number or subset yield. In the study, recently diagnosed type 1 diabetes patients and matched healthy donors were compared on the TCRB repertoires of their sorted circulating CD4+ T cell subsets. A total of about 110 million sorted cells were examined across all samples, and the number of cells per subset was strongly correlated with RNA yield. Naive and central memory subsets were obtained from all 30 or so donors, but regulatory and stem cell-like memory subsets were isolated from only 8 patients and about 8 healthy donors. What the work shows at the level of the full study, not this receptor alone: PCR might favor shorter templates, but patient and control samples were amplified and corrected together, so any skew would affect both groups equally. At VDJ recombination sites, patients with type 1 diabetes made fewer insertions and deleted more nucleotides, a pattern implying thymic rearrangement abnormalities. Sequencing cDNA rather than genomic DNA could over-represent highly expressing activated cells, although activation and CD3 levels did not differ between groups. Naive, central memory and regulatory TCRB repertoires appeared more similar among patients than among healthy donors. In all four CD4+ subsets, TCRB CDR3 length was moderately but significantly shorter in type 1 diabetes patients. Because the HLA sub-analyses included only small numbers of individuals, any influence of HLA type on TCRB rearrangement was left unresolved.

V lost 4 bases and J lost 5 bases, and the count of bases not matched to a germline gene is 14. From the cysteine up to the phenylalanine, the CDR3 has a length of 16 residues. This entry keeps only the CDR3 DNA: 48 bases, framed from base 1. From the germline V gene, CDR1 is SGHRS and CDR2 is YFSETQ. To note about this clone: Its antigen is not yet known. No much larger clone exists at a distance of one base, and base qualities are not known.

The entire isolated RNA was reverse transcribed using the High Capacity cDNA Reverse Transcription Kit, and thus expressed TCRB transcripts were sequenced. Deep immunoSEQ sequencing was performed on naive, central memory and regulatory T cell samples, with an average of around 3.4 million total reads per sample. After sorted cells were lysed in RLT buffer, RNA was extracted with DNase-treated RNeasy Micro or Mini kits, with the choice depending on cell number. To prevent cross-contamination, every cell subset was processed on its own, while patient and healthy donor samples were processed together. TCRB sequences were amplified from cDNA with the immunoSEQ multiplex PCR, producing 87-bp fragments spanning the CDR3 region. Amplicons were sequenced on the Illumina HiSeq platform. From the authors' description of their analysis: Synthetic template baselines were used to correct PCR bias computationally, reads within Hamming distance 2 were collapsed, and singletons that could not be merged were discarded. Reads were aligned to IMGT to assign V, D and J genes, CDR3 length, and insertions or deletions at six rearrangement sites. Within each subset, clonotype counts were normalized to the number of sorted cells before true diversity and Gini coefficients were calculated with the tcR R package. The overlap coefficient, calculated on TCRB nucleotide sequences, was used to quantify repertoire sharing. Out-of-frame TCRB sequences from naive cells were analyzed to stand in for the pre-selection repertoire. The table comes from immuneACCESS by way of TCRdb, which keeps in-frame sequences with V and J called. Part of the clones is missing from these tables; in studies checked, under half for an unresolved V gene and the rest for unknown reasons. Clone size and V and J calls were adopted from that table, with D and trimming inferred from the DNA. Recorded for this sample are under 900,000 clones; under 20% of them occurred a single time. The ten largest make up around 0.02% of the sample.

From each donor, a single peripheral blood sample of around 120 mL on average was drawn into heparinised tubes. A BD FACSAria II was used to sort naive, central memory, regulatory and stem cell-like memory CD4+ T cells with a panel that included CD45RO, CCR7, CD25, CD127, CD95 and CD27. A purity above 98% was achieved for all sorted populations. PBMCs were isolated right away by Lymphoprep density gradient centrifugation and were stained directly, without culture. Samples were stained and sorted in pairs, with one healthy donor and one patient per experiment, so that batch effects were minimized. The sample was naive CD4+ T cells from blood. The sample's cell subset or site label, decoded: true naive CD4+ T cells. The source of this sequence is a woman under 30 in good health. This sequence uses TRBV5-1 and TRBJ2-7, and TRBD1 aligns with 8 junction nucleotides. The DNA sequence reads TGCGCCAGCAGCACCCAGGGGTGGACAGGGAACAACGAGCAGTACTTC. Its coded protein is CASSTQGWTGNNEQYF.